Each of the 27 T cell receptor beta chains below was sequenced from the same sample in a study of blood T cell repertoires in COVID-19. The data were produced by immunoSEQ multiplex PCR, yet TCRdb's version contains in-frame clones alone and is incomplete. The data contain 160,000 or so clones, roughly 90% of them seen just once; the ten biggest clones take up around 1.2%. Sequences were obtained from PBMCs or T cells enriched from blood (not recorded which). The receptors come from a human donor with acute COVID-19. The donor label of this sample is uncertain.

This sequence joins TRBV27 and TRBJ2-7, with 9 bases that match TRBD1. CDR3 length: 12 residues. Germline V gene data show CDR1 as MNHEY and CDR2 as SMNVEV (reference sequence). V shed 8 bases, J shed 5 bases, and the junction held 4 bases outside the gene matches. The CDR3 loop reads CASRTGVDEQYF. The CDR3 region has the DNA TGTGCCAGCCGGACAGGGGTGGACGAGCAGTACTTC.

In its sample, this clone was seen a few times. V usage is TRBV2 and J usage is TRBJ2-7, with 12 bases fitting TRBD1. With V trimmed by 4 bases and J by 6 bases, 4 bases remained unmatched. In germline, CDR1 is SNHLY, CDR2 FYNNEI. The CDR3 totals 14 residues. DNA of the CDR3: TGTGCCAGCAGTGGGGACAGGGGGCCTGGCGAGCAGTACTTC. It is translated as CASSGDRGPGEQYF. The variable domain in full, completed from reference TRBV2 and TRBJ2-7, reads EPEVTQTPSHQVTQMGQEVILRCVPISNHLYFYWYRQILGQKVEFLVSFYNNEISEKSEIFDDQFSVERPDGSNFTLKIRSTKLEDSAMYFCASSGDRGPGEQYFGPGTRLTVT.

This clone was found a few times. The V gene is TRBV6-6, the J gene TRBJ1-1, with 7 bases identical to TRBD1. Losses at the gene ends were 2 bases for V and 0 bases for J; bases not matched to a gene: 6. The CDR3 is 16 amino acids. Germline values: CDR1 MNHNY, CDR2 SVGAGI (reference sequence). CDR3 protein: CASSYGQEFMNTEAFF. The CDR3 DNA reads TGTGCCAGCAGTTACGGACAGGAATTCATGAACACTGAAGCTTTCTTT.

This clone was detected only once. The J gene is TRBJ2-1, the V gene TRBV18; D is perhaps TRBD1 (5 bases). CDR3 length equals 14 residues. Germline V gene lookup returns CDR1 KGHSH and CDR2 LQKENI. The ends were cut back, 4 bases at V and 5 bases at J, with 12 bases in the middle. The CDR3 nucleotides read TGTGCCAGCTCACGAACAGGAGAGAACAATGAGCAGTTCTTC. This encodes CASSRTGENNEQFF.

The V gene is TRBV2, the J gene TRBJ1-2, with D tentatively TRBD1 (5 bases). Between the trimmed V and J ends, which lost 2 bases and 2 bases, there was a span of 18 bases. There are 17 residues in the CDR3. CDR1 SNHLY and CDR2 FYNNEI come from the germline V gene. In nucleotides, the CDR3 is TGTGCCAGCAGTGAAAAGAGGCAGGGTCCTTTGAACTATGGCTACACCTTC. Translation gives CASSEKRQGPLNYGYTF.

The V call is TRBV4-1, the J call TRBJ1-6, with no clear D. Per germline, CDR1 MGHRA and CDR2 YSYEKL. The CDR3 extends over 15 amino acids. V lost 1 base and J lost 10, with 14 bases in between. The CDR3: CASSQGLGESSPLHF. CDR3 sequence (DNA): TGCGCCAGCAGCCAAGGGTTGGGAGAGAGCTCACCCCTCCACTTT.

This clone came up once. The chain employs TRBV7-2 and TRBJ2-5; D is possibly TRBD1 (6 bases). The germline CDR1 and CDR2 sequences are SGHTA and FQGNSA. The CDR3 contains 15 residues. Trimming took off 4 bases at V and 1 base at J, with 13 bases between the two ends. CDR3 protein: CASSSARGAQETQYF. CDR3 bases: TGTGCCAGCAGCTCCGCCAGGGGAGCCCAAGAGACCCAGTACTTC.

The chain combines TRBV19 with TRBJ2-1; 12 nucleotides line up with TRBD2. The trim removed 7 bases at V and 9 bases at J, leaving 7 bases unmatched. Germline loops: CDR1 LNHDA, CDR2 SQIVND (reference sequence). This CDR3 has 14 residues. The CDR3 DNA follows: TGTGCCAGTACCCCTAGCGGGGGGGCCGCTGAGCAGTTCTTC. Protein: CASTPSGGAAEQFF.

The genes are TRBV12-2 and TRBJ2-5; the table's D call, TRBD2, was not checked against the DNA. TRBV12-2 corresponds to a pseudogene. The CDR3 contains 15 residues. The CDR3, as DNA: TGTGCAAGTCGCGCAGAAGGACTAGCTGGTGAGACCCAGTACTTC. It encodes CASRAEGLAGETQYF.

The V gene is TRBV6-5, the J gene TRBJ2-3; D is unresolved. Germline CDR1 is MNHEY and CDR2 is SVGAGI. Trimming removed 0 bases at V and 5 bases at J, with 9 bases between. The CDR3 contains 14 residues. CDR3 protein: CASSYSALVDTQYF. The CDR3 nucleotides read TGTGCCAGCAGTTACTCGGCCCTAGTAGATACGCAGTATTTT.

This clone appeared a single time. Here the CDR3 reads CASSTARSGTGNYGYTF. DNA for the CDR3: TGTGCCAGCAGCACCGCCCGATCCGGGACAGGGAACTATGGCTACACCTTC. The chain links TRBV3-1 (or the pseudogene TRBV3-2) to TRBJ1-2; the match to TRBD1 covers 9 bases. Germline assignment: CDR1 LGHDT and CDR2 YNNKEL (reference sequence). The CDR3 is made up of 17 amino acids. With V trimmed by 5 bases and J by 2 bases, 12 bases remained unmatched.

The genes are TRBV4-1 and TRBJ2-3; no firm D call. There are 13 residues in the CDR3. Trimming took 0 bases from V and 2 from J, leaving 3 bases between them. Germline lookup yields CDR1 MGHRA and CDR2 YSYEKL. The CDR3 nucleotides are TGCGCCAGCAGCCAAGACGTCACAGATACGCAGTATTTT. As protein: CASSQDVTDTQYF.

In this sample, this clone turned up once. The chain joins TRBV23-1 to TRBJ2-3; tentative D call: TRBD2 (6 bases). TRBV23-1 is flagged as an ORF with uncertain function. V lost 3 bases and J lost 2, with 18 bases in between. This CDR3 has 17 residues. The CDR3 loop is CASSHYRGISFTDTQYF. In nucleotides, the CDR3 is TGCGCCAGCAGTCATTATCGGGGGATCTCCTTCACAGATACGCAGTATTTT.

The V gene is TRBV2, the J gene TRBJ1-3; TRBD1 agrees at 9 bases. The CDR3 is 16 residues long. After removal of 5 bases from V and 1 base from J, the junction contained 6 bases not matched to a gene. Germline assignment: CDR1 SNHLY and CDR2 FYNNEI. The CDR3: CASSLQGARSGNTIYF. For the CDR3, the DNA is TGTGCCAGCAGTTTACAGGGGGCGCGGTCTGGAAACACCATATATTTT.

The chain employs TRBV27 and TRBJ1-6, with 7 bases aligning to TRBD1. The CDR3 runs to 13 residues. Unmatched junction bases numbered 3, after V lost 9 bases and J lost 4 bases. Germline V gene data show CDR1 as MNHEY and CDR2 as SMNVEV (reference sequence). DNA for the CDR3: TGTGCCAGTGGGGGACAGTATAATTCACCCCTCCACTTT. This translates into CASGGQYNSPLHF.

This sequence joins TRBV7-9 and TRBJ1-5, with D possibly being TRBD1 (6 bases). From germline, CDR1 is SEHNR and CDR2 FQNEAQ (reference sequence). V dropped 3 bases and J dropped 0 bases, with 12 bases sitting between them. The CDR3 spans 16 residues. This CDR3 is CASSFVGAGSNQPQHF. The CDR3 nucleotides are TGTGCCAGCAGCTTCGTGGGGGCAGGTAGCAATCAGCCCCAGCATTTT.

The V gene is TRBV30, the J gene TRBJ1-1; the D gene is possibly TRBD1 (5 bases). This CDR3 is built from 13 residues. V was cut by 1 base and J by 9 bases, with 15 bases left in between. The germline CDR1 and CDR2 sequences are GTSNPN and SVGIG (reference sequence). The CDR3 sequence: CAWSGQGLGKAFF. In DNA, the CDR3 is TGTGCCTGGAGTGGGCAGGGCCTAGGGAAAGCTTTCTTT.

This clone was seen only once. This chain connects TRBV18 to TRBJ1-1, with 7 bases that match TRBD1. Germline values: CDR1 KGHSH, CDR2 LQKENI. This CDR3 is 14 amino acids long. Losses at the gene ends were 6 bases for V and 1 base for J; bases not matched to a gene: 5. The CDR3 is CASSPGQTNTEAFF. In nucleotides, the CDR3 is TGTGCCAGCTCGCCGGGACAGACGAACACTGAAGCTTTCTTT.

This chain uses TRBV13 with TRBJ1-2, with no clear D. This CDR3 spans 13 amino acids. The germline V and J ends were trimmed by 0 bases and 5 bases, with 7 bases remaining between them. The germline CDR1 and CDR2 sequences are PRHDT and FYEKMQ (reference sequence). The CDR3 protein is CASSLGAAYGYTF. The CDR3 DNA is TGTGCCAGCAGCTTAGGTGCGGCTTATGGCTACACCTTC.

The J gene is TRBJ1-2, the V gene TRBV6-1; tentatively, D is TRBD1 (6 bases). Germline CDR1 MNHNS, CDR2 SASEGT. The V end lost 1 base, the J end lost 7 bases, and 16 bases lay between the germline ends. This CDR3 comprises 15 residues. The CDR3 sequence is CASSEEGRGFGGYTF. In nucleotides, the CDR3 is TGTGCCAGCAGTGAAGAGGGCAGGGGTTTCGGTGGCTACACCTTC.

This chain's CDR3 is CASSVGLAVYNEQFF. The CDR3 DNA reads as TGCGCCAGCAGCGTCGGACTAGCGGTCTACAATGAGCAGTTCTTC. This chain connects TRBV5-1 to TRBJ2-1; 10 bases line up with TRBD2. V trimming: 4 bases; J trimming: 3 bases; junction bases outside the gene matches: 4. The V gene's germline CDR1 is SGHRS and CDR2 YFSETQ. CDR3 length equals 15 residues.

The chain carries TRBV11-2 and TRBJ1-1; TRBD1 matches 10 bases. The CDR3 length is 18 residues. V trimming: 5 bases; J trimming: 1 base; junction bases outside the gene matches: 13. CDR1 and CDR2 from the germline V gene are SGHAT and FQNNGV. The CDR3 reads CASSGVSGTGVRNTEAFF. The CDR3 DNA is TGTGCCAGCAGCGGAGTTTCCGGGACAGGGGTGCGGAACACTGAAGCTTTCTTT.

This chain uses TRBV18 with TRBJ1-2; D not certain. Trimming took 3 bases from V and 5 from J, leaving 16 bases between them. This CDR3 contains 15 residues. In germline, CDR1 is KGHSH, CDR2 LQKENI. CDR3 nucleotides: TGTGCCAGCTCACCTAAGGCGCTGAGGAAGTATGGCTACACCTTC. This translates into CASSPKALRKYGYTF.

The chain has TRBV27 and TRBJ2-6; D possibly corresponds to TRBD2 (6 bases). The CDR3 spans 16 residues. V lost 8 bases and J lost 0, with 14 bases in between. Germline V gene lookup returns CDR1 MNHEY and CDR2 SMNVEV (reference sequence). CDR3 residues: CASGGGLTSGANVLTF. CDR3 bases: TGTGCCAGCGGGGGAGGACTGACCTCTGGGGCCAACGTCCTGACTTTC.

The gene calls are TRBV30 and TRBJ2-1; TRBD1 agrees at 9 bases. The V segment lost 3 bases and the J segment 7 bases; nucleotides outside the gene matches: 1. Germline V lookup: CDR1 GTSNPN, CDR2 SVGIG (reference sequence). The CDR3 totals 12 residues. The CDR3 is CAWSDRGNEQFF. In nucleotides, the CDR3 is TGTGCCTGGAGCGACAGGGGGAATGAGCAGTTCTTC.

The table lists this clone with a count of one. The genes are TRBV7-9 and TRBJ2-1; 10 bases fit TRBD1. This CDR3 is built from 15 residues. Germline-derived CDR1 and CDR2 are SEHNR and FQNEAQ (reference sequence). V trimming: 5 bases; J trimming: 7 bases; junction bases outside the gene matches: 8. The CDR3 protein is CASSRIPGQGNEQFF. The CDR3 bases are TGTGCCAGCAGCCGCATCCCGGGACAGGGGAATGAGCAGTTCTTC.

CDR3 DNA sequence: TGTGCCAGCAGCCAAGAACGGGGAGGGAGACTAGCGGAGTACGAGCAGTACTTC. Protein sequence: CASSQERGGRLAEYEQYF. The chain joins TRBV3-1 (or the pseudogene TRBV3-2) to TRBJ2-7; 9 bases align to TRBD2. CDR3 length equals 18 residues. V lost 0 bases and J lost 4; bases outside the gene matches: 13. Germline V gene data show CDR1 as LGHDT and CDR2 as YNNKEL (reference sequence).